These T cell receptor beta chains were read from a single sample in a study of Ad26.COV2.S vaccination and SARS-CoV-2 variants. Sequenced by immunoSEQ multiplex PCR; TCRdb stores in-frame clones only, minus some. The sample consists of some 410,000 clones, about nine tenths of them appearing once. Sample: peripheral blood, taken in a trial of Ad26.COV2.S vaccine versus placebo. The source is a person aged 18-65 years who received the Ad26.COV2.S COVID-19 vaccine or a placebo. CDR3s include the opening cysteine and the closing phenylalanine or tryptophan. The D gene is left open where the match is weak. Only some rows state a clone size, as once, few, many or a class for expanded clones.

CDR3 DNA: TGTGCCAGTAGTGCCCAACCGGGCATACAGAGTGGCTACACCTTC; CDR3 protein: CASSAQPGIQSGYTF; J gene: TRBJ1-2; V gene: TRBV19; clone size: few; D gene: -
CDR3 DNA: TGTGCCAGCAGCTACAGGGTCAGCTCCTACGAGCAGTACTTC; CDR3 protein: CASSYRVSSYEQYF; J gene: TRBJ2-7; V gene: TRBV27; clone size: -; D gene: -
CDR3 DNA: TGTGCCAGCAAAGGGAGAGAGACCCAGTACTTC; CDR3 protein: CASKGRETQYF; J gene: TRBJ2-5; V gene: TRBV27; clone size: -; D gene: -
CDR3 DNA: TGCGCCAGCAGTCCAACAATTATTGCAACTAATGAAAAACTGTTTTTT; CDR3 protein: CASSPTIIATNEKLFF; J gene: TRBJ1-4; V gene: TRBV4-3; clone size: once; D gene: -
CDR3 DNA: TGTGCCAGCAGTCCCGGGGGTTCAGGGTCCTATAATTCACCCCTCCACTTT; CDR3 protein: CASSPGGSGSYNSPLHF; J gene: TRBJ1-6; V gene: TRBV28; clone size: -; D gene: -
CDR3 DNA: TGTGCCAGAAGCCCTGGTAGGGGGGGATGTTGGGATACGCAGTATTTT; CDR3 protein: CARSPGRGGCWDTQYF; J gene: TRBJ2-3; V gene: TRBV5-3; clone size: -; D gene: -
CDR3 DNA: TGCGCCAGCAGCCCAAGGGAGGGTTACACCGGGGAGCTGTTTTTT; CDR3 protein: CASSPREGYTGELFF; J gene: TRBJ2-2; V gene: TRBV4-3; clone size: -; D gene: TRBD2
CDR3 DNA: TGTGCCAGCAGCCAACATAGCGGGGGGTTCTCACCCTACGAGCAGTACTTC; CDR3 protein: CASSQHSGGFSPYEQYF; J gene: TRBJ2-7; V gene: TRBV14; clone size: -; D gene: TRBD2
CDR3 DNA: TGTGCCAGCAGTTTAAACAGGGGCACTGAAGCTTTCTTT; CDR3 protein: CASSLNRGTEAFF; J gene: TRBJ1-1; V gene: TRBV27; clone size: -; D gene: TRBD1
CDR3 DNA: TGTGCCAGCAGCTTAGGGCGGGGGGCACGTACCGGGGAGCTGTTTTTT; CDR3 protein: CASSLGRGARTGELFF; J gene: TRBJ2-2; V gene: TRBV7-2; clone size: -; D gene: TRBD2